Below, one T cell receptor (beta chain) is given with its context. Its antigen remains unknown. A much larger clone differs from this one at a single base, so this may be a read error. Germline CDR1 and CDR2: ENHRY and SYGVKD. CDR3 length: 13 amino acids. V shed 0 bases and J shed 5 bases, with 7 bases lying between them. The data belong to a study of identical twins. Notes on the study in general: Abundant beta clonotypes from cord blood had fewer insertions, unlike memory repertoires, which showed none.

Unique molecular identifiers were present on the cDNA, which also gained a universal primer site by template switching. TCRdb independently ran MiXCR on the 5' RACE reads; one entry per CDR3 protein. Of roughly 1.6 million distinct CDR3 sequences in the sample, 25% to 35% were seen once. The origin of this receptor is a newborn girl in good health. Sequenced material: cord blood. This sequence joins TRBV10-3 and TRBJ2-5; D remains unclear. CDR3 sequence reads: CAISESLFETQYF. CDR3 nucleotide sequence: TGTGCCATCAGTGAGTCGCTATTTGAGACCCAGTACTTC.